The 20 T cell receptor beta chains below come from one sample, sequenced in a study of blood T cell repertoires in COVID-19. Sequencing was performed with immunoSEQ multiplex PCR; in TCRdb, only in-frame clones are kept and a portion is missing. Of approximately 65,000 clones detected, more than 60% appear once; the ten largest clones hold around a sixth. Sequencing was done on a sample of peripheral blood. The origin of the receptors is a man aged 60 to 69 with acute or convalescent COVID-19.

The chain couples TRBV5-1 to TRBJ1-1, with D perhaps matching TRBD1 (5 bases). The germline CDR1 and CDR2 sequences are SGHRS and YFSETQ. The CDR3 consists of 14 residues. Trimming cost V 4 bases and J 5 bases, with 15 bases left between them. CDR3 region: CASSRSGRTTEAFF. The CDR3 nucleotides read TGCGCCAGCAGCAGGAGTGGCAGGACAACTGAAGCTTTCTTT. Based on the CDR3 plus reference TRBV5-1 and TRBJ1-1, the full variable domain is KAGVTQTPRYLIKTRGQQVTLSCSPISGHRSVSWYQQTPGQGLQFLFEYFSETQRNKGNFPGRFSGRQFSNSRSEMNVSTLELGDSALYLCASSRSGRTTEAFFGQGTRLTVV.

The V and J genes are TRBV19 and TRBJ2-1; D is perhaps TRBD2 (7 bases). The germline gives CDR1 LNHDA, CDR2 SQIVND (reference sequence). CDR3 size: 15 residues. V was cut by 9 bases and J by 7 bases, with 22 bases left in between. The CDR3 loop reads CASARTRTDRNEQFF. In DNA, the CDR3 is TGTGCCAGCGCAAGGACTAGGACGGACAGAAATGAGCAGTTCTTC.

CDR3 sequence reads: CAISFSGPQETQYF. The DNA for the CDR3 is TGTGCCATCAGTTTCTCAGGGCCGCAGGAGACCCAGTACTTC. The genes are TRBV10-3 and TRBJ2-5; D possibly corresponds to TRBD1 (5 bases). This CDR3 has 14 residues. From germline, CDR1 is ENHRY and CDR2 SYGVKD. The V end lost 5 bases, the J end lost 5 bases, and 15 bases lay between the germline ends.

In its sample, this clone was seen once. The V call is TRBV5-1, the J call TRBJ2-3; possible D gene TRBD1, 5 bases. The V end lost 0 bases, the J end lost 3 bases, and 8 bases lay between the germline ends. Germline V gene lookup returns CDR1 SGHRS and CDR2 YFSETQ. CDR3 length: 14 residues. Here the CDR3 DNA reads TGCGCCAGCAGCTTGGGCGACAGAACAGATACGCAGTATTTT. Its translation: CASSLGDRTDTQYF.

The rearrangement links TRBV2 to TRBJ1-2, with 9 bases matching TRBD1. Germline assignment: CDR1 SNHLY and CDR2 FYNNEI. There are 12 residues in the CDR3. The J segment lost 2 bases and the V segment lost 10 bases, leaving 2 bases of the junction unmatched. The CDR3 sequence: CATDRGNYGYTF. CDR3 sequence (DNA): TGTGCCACCGACAGGGGGAACTATGGCTACACCTTC. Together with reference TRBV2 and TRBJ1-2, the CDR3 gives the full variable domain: EPEVTQTPSHQVTQMGQEVILRCVPISNHLYFYWYRQILGQKVEFLVSFYNNEISEKSEIFDDQFSVERPDGSNFTLKIRSTKLEDSAMYFCATDRGNYGYTFGSGTRLTVV.

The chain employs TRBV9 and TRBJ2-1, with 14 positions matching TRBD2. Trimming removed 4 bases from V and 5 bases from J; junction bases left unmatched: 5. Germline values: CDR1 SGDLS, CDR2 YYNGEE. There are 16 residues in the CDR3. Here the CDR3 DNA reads TGTGCCAGCAGCACGGGACTAGCGGGAGCCCACAATGAGCAGTTCTTC. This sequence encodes CASSTGLAGAHNEQFF.

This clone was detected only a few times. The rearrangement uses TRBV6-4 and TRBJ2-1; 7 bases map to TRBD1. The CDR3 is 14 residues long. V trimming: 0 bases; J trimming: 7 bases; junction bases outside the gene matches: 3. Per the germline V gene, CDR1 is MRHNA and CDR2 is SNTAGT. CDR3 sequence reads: CASSDSGTANEQFF. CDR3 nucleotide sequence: TGTGCCAGCAGTGACTCTGGGACAGCGAATGAGCAGTTCTTC.

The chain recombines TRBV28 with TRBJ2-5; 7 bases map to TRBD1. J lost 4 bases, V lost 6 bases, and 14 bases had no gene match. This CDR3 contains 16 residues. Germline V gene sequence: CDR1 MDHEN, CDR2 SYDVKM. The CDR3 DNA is TGTGCCAGCAGCCCATGGGGGACAGACTACAGAGAGACCCAGTACTTC. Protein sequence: CASSPWGTDYRETQYF. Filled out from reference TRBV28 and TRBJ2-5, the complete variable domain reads DVKVTQSSRYLVKRTGEKVFLECVQDMDHENMFWYRQDPGLGLRLIYFSYDVKMKEKGDIPEGYSVSREKKERFSLILESASTNQTSMYLCASSPWGTDYRETQYFGPGTRLLVL.

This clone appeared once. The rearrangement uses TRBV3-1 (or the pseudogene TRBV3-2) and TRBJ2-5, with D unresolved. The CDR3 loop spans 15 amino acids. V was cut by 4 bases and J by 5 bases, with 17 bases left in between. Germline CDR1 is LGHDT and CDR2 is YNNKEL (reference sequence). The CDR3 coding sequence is TGTGCCAGCAGCCTTGACACCTCTACCTTGGAGACCCAGTACTTC. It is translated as CASSLDTSTLETQYF.

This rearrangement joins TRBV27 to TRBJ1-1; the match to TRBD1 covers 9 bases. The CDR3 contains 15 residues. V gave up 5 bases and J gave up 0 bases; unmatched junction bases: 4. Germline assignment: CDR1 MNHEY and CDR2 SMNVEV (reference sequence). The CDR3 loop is CASSAGTGMNTEAFF. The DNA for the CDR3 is TGTGCCAGCAGTGCCGGGACAGGGATGAACACTGAAGCTTTCTTT.

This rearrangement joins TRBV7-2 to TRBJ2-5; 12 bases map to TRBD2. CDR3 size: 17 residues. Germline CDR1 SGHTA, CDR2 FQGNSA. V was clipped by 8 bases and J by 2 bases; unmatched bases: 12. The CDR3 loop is CASSLYLAGGLQETQYF. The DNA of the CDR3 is TGTGCCAGCTCCCTTTACCTAGCGGGAGGGCTACAAGAGACCCAGTACTTC. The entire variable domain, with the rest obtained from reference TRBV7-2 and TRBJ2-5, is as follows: GAGVSQSPSNKVTEKGKDVELRCDPISGHTALYWYRQSLGQGLEFLIYFQGNSAPDKSGLPSDRFSAERTGGSVSTLTIQRTQQEDSAVYLCASSLYLAGGLQETQYFGPGTRLLVL.

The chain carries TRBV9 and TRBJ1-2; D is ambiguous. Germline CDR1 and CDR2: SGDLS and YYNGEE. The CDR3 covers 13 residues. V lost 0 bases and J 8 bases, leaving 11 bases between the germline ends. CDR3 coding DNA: TGTGCCAGCAGCGTAGGGGCCCACCGGGGCTACACCTTC. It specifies CASSVGAHRGYTF.

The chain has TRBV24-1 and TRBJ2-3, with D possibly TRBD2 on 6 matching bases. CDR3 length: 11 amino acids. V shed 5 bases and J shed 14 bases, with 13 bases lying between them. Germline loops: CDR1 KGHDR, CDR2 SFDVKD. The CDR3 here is CATSAGETPYF. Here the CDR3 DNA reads TGTGCCACCAGTGCGGGGGAGACCCCGTATTTT.

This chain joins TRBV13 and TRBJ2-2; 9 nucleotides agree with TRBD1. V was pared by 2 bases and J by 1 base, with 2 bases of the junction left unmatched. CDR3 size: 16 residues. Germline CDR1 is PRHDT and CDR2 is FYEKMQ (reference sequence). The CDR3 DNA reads TGTGCCAGCAGCTTACACAGGGGGCGGAACACCGGGGAGCTGTTTTTT. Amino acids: CASSLHRGRNTGELFF.

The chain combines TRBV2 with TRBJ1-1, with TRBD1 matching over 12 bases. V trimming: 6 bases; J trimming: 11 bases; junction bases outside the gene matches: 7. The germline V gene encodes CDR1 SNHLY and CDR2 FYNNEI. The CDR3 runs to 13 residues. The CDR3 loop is CASSRDRGRGAFF. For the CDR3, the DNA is TGTGCCAGCAGCCGGGACAGGGGGCGCGGGGCTTTCTTT. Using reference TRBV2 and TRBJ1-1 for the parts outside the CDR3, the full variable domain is EPEVTQTPSHQVTQMGQEVILRCVPISNHLYFYWYRQILGQKVEFLVSFYNNEISEKSEIFDDQFSVERPDGSNFTLKIRSTKLEDSAMYFCASSRDRGRGAFFGQGTRLTVV.

The CDR3 region has the DNA TGTGCCACCCAGGGGCAGGGTCAAGAGACCCAGTACTTC. Its protein is CATQGQGQETQYF. The V gene is TRBV19, the J gene TRBJ2-5; TRBD1 might be the D (6 bases). V was shortened by 10 bases and J by 2 bases, with 14 bases between the two germline ends. The CDR3 length is 13 residues. Germline V gene sequence: CDR1 LNHDA, CDR2 SQIVND (reference sequence).

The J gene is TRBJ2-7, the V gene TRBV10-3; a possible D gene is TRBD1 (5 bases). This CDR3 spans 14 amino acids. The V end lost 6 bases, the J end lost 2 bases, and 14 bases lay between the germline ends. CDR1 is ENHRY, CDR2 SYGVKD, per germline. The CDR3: CAISSTGETYEQYF. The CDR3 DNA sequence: TGTGCCATCAGCTCTACAGGCGAAACCTACGAGCAGTACTTC.

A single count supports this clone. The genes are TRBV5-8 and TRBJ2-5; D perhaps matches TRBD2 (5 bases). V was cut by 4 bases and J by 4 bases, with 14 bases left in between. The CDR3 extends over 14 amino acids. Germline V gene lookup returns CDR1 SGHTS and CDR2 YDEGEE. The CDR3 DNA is TGTGCCAGCAGCCCGTCCGGGATGTCAGAGACCCAGTACTTC. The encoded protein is CASSPSGMSETQYF. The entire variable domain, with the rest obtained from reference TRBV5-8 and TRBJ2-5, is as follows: EAGVTQSPTHLIKTRGQQATLRCSPISGHTSVYWYQQALGLGLQFLLWYDEGEERNRGNFPPRFSGRQFPNYSSELNVNALELEDSALYLCASSPSGMSETQYFGPGTRLLVL.

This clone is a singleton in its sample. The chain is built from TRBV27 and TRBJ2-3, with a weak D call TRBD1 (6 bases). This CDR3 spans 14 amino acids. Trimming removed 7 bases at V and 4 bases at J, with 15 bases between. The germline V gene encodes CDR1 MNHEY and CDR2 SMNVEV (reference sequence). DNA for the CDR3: TGTGCCAGCAAAGGGAACAGGGTGGCAGATACGCAGTATTTT. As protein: CASKGNRVADTQYF.

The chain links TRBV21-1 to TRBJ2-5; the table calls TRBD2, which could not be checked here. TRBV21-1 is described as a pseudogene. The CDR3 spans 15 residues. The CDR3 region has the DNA TGTGCCAGCAGCAAACACCAGGGGAGGGGGGAGACCCAGTACTTC. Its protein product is CASSKHQGRGETQYF.